This T cell receptor (beta chain) derives from a study of T cell responses to AZD1222 COVID-19 vaccine. Here immunoSEQ multiplex PCR was the method, and the copy in TCRdb shows in-frame clones only, minus some. The sample includes roughly 150,000 clones, roughly 90% of them seen just once. Comments on this clone: Its antigen is unknown.

Study-level findings and limits: Donors were largely white British and mainly female; clonal diversity was possibly underestimated. It was only after the peak T cell response that any repertoires were sampled. The number of AZD1222 recipients seropositive at baseline was only six.

The V segment lost 4 bases and the J segment 6 bases; nucleotides outside the gene matches: 9. From germline, CDR1 is SEHNR and CDR2 FQNEAQ (reference sequence). The CDR3 length is 15 residues. The chain links TRBV7-9 to TRBJ2-7; TRBD1 agrees at 10 bases. The source of this sequence is an adult in good health. Sequencing used peripheral blood, obtained on day 0 of AZD1222 vaccination. CDR3 DNA: TGTGCCAGCAGCTCGTCTGGGACAGGGGCTGGCGAGCAGTACTTC. Translating it yields CASSSSGTGAGEQYF. The full variable domain, completed using reference TRBV7-9 and TRBJ2-7, is DTGVSQNPRHKITKRGQNVTFRCDPISEHNRLYWYRQTLGQGPEFLTYFQNEAQLEKSRLLSDRFSAERPKGSFSTLEIQRTEQGDSAMYLCASSSSGTGAGEQYFGPGTRLTVT.